A single sample is the source of the 9 T cell receptor beta chains below, sequenced in a study of blood T cells in healthy people across ages. Through a sample-barcoded 5' primer and a J-beta primer mix, a second PCR was run for 7 to 11 cycles. Using its own MiXCR run on the 5' RACE reads, TCRdb lists one record per CDR3 protein. Of 800,000 or so distinct CDR3 sequences in the sample, 20% to 25% were seen once. The same sample was also studied in work on T cells of mothers and their children.

Sequences were obtained from blood. These receptors originate from a boy younger than 18 in good health.

The CDR3 DNA sequence: TGTGCCAGCAGCCCGGGGACAGGGAAGAGCAATCAGCCCCAGCATTTT. This sequence encodes CASSPGTGKSNQPQHF. The chain uses TRBV7-8 and TRBJ1-5; 9 nucleotides align to TRBD1. J lost 1 base, V lost 5 bases, and 6 bases had no gene match. The CDR3 length is 16 residues. The germline V gene has CDR1 SGHVS and CDR2 FQNEAQ.

This chain connects TRBV4-1 to TRBJ2-5, with D perhaps matching TRBD2 (6 bases). The last part of the DNA fits TRBJ2-7 better; the J call may be wrong. The germline gives CDR1 MGHRA, CDR2 YSYEKL. The CDR3 covers 15 residues. The CDR3 region has the DNA TGCGCCAGCAGCCAATTACCGGGAGAAGAAAACGAGCAGTACTTC. This codes for CASSQLPGEENEQYF.

V usage is TRBV7-9 and J usage is TRBJ2-4; 8 bases line up with TRBD1. Losses at the gene ends were 4 bases for V and 1 base for J; bases not matched to a gene: 6. The CDR3 has 16 amino acids. Germline V gives CDR1 SEHNR, CDR2 FQNEAQ (reference sequence). This CDR3 is CASSYPQGDAKNIQYF. The CDR3 coding sequence is TGTGCCAGCAGCTACCCACAGGGGGACGCCAAAAACATTCAGTACTTC.

The J gene is TRBJ2-2, the V gene TRBV4-3, with D unclear. Looked up from germline, CDR1 is LGHNA and CDR2 is YSLEER. This CDR3 is built from 14 residues. The V gene lost 1 base and the J gene lost 7 bases, with 10 bases spanning the gap. The CDR3 here is CASSQAVRGGELFF. In DNA form, the CDR3 reads TGCGCCAGCAGCCAAGCGGTGAGAGGCGGGGAGCTGTTTTTT.

This clonotype has only a few counts. The chain joins TRBV7-9 to TRBJ1-4; D gene uncertain. Germline values: CDR1 SEHNR, CDR2 FQNEAQ (reference sequence). V was cut by 3 bases and J by 11 bases, with 7 bases left in between. The CDR3 is 11 residues long. Here the CDR3 reads CASSFGRKLFF. Written as DNA, the CDR3 is TGTGCCAGCAGCTTTGGGAGGAAACTGTTTTTT.

The chain is built from TRBV12-3 or TRBV12-4 and TRBJ1-4; D not resolved. Deletions cut 6 bases from V and 7 bases from J, with 12 bases between. This CDR3 comprises 13 residues. CDR3 amino acids: CASSPMLGEKLFF. The CDR3 DNA follows: TGTGCCAGCAGCCCCATGCTCGGTGAAAAACTGTTTTTT.

This clonotype came up a few times. The chain carries TRBV11-1 and TRBJ2-5; 11 nucleotides line up with TRBD2. The DNA end favors TRBJ2-1, so the J call may be wrong. This CDR3 spans 17 amino acids. Per the germline V gene, CDR1 is SGHAT and CDR2 is FQDESV (reference sequence). This chain's CDR3 is CASSPLGLADRYNEQFF. Here the CDR3 DNA reads TGTGCCAGCAGCCCATTGGGACTAGCGGACCGGTACAATGAGCAGTTCTTC.

The chain couples TRBV10-3 to TRBJ2-1; 7 nucleotides agree with TRBD1. Germline loops: CDR1 ENHRY, CDR2 SYGVKD. This CDR3 has 15 amino acids. V shed 5 bases and J 0 bases; nucleotides not matched to a gene: 4. The CDR3 protein is CAISSQGSSYNEQFF. CDR3 coding DNA: TGTGCCATCAGTTCACAGGGGAGCTCCTACAATGAGCAGTTCTTC.

V is TRBV4-3 and J is TRBJ1-4; perhaps TRBD1 as D (5 bases). The CDR3 length is 16 residues. Trimming left V 0 bases short and J 6 bases short, with 14 bases between. The germline V gene encodes CDR1 LGHNA and CDR2 YSLEER. The CDR3 here is CASSQDRRGADEKLFF. The CDR3, as DNA: TGCGCCAGCAGCCAAGATAGGCGTGGGGCGGATGAAAAACTGTTTTTT.